Sequencing of this T cell receptor beta chain was carried out in a study of T cell responses to AZD1222 COVID-19 vaccine. Study-wide results and limits: Distributed over spike, vaccine-associated CD4 TCRs predominated at 160-218 and 743-854.

Assay used: immunoSEQ multiplex PCR; TCRdb lists only in-frame clones, some missing. The table has 100,000 to 150,000 clones, around 89% seen once; the top ten hold roughly 1.5%. The germline V gene has CDR1 LGHNA and CDR2 YNFKEQ. The CDR3 is 16 residues long. Germline trimming cut 1 base from V and 3 bases from J; bases unmatched to any gene: 7. A note on this clone: Its specificity is not known.

Sequencing was performed on peripheral blood, taken on day 0 of AZD1222 vaccination. The V call is TRBV4-2, the J call TRBJ2-5, with TRBD2 identical over 8 bases. This TCR derives from an adult in good health. CDR3: CASSQGETSGKETQYF. In DNA, the CDR3 is TGTGCCAGCAGCCAAGGGGAAACTAGCGGCAAAGAGACCCAGTACTTC.